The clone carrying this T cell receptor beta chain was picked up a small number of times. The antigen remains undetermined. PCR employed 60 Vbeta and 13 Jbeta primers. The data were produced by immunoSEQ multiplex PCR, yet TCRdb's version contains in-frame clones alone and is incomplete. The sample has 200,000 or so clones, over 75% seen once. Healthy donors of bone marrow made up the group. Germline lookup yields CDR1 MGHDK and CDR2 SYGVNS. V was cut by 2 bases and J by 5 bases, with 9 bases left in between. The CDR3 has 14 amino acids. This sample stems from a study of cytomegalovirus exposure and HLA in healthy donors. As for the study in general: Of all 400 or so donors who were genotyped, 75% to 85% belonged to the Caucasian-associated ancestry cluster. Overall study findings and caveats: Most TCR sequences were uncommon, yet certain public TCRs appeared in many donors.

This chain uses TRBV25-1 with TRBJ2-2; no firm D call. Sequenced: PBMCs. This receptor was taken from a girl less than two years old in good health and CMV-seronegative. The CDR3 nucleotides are TGTGCCAGCAGTGAACCAACCCAGACCGGGGAGCTGTTTTTT. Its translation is CASSEPTQTGELFF.